The 27 T cell receptor beta chains listed next were all sequenced from one sample in a study of CD8 T cells in ankylosing spondylitis (dated by TCRdb to the late 2010s). Overall study results and their limits: Blood from ankylosing spondylitis patients appeared to be characterized by a TCR beta motif composed of 7 to 9 highly homologous amino acid variants.

To prepare the library, 5' RACE was applied. Sequencing relied on an Illumina HiSeq 2500. In-frame beta chains were kept once TCRdb had trimmed the public reads at Q25 with fastp and called clones with MiXCR. Identical CDR3 proteins give one entry, which carries the most common genes and DNA. In all, the sample holds 350,000 to 550,000 distinct CDR3 sequences, and 26% of those were seen once. Of the sample, 0.89% falls within the top ten clones. Their antigens remain unidentified. Source material: blood, either unsorted or a sorted T cell fraction (not recorded which). The receptor source for this set is a male donor with ankylosing spondylitis.

The chain employs TRBV6-5 and TRBJ2-4; 10 bases match TRBD2. The V and J ends lost 2 bases and 8 bases, in that order; junction bases with no gene match: 9. The CDR3 is made up of 16 amino acids. The germline CDR1 and CDR2 sequences are MNHEY and SVGAGI. As DNA, the CDR3 is TGTGCCAGCAGTTACCGATCTAGCGGGAGTATGGACATTCAGTACTTC. Protein: CASSYRSSGSMDIQYF.

This chain links TRBV4-2 with TRBJ2-7; TRBD1 aligns across 8 bases. Germline V CDR1 and CDR2: LGHNA, YNFKEQ. This CDR3 has 14 amino acids. The V gene end was trimmed by 3 bases and the J gene end by 2 bases; junction bases not matched to a gene: 3. The CDR3 nucleotides are TGTGCCAGCAGCCAGAGACAGGGGCCCTACGAGCAGTACTTC. Its translation is CASSQRQGPYEQYF.

The chain has TRBV29-1 and TRBJ1-3; D is ambiguous. Germline lookup yields CDR1 SQVTM and CDR2 ANQGSEA. CDR3 size: 13 residues. The ends were cut back, 7 bases at V and 0 bases at J, with 10 bases in the middle. The CDR3 sequence: CSATGSSGNTIYF. The CDR3 DNA is TGCAGCGCCACTGGCTCCTCTGGAAACACCATATATTTT.

The CDR3 DNA is TGCAGCGTTGCCCCAGGGGCTCGAGAGACCCAGTACTTC. Translating it yields CSVAPGARETQYF. The chain couples TRBV29-1 to TRBJ2-5; D may be TRBD1 (6 bases). V was trimmed by 4 bases and J by 4 bases, leaving 13 bases between them. The CDR3 is 13 residues long. Germline V gene sequence: CDR1 SQVTM, CDR2 ANQGSEA.

This clonotype has more than one count but fewer than ten. V gene TRBV5-1 combines with J gene TRBJ1-6, with D possibly TRBD1 on 6 matching bases. Germline lookup yields CDR1 SGHRS and CDR2 YFSETQ. V was trimmed by 3 bases and J by 4 bases, leaving 14 bases between them. The CDR3 contains 16 residues. As DNA, the CDR3 is TGCGCCAGCAGCTCCGACCATCAGGGGTATAATTCACCCCTCCACTTT. It specifies CASSSDHQGYNSPLHF.

V and J are TRBV28 and TRBJ1-1; D remains unclear. Between the trimmed V and J ends, which lost 5 bases and 4 bases, there was a span of 11 bases. CDR1 is MDHEN, CDR2 SYDVKM, per germline. This CDR3 has 13 residues. The DNA of the CDR3 is TGTGCCAGCAGTCCCAGGTTGGCCACTGAAGCTTTCTTT. Its protein product is CASSPRLATEAFF.

There are a few counts of this clonotype. The J gene is TRBJ1-3, the V gene TRBV5-1; D is uncertain. The CDR3 totals 15 residues. V lost 0 bases and J lost 1, with 8 bases in between. CDR1 SGHRS and CDR2 YFSETQ come from the germline V gene. The CDR3 reads CASSLARESGNTIYF. The CDR3 nucleotides read TGCGCCAGCAGCTTGGCCCGGGAATCTGGAAACACCATATATTTT.

Only one count was recorded for this clonotype. The V and J genes are TRBV7-2 and TRBJ2-3; D remains unclear. CDR3 length equals 14 residues. V was cut by 3 bases and J by 1 base, with 8 bases left in between. Germline CDR1 SGHTA, CDR2 FQGNSA. The CDR3 DNA follows: TGTGCCAGCAGCTTTGGCTTTCGCACAGATACGCAGTATTTT. It is translated as CASSFGFRTDTQYF.

The chain recombines TRBV12-3 or TRBV12-4 with TRBJ1-5; D call uncertain. Trimming took 3 bases from V and 0 from J, leaving 15 bases between them. This CDR3 is 17 amino acids long. The DNA for the CDR3 is TGTGCCAGCAGTTTCGGCAGACGAGACCATAGCAATCAGCCCCAGCATTTT. Protein product: CASSFGRRDHSNQPQHF.

This clonotype was detected only a few times. The V gene is TRBV12-3 or TRBV12-4, the J gene TRBJ2-6; 12 nucleotides line up with TRBD2. The length of the CDR3 is 20 residues. With 5 bases clipped from V and 0 bases from J, the junction kept 11 bases outside the gene matches. CDR3 amino acids: CASSPYPGLAGSSGANVLTF. CDR3 bases: TGTGCCAGCAGTCCCTACCCCGGACTAGCGGGAAGCTCTGGGGCCAACGTCCTGACTTTC.

Comment on this clonotype: Relative to the germline gene, one junction end is altered; a read error may explain this. The chain employs TRBV3-1 and TRBJ1-1; 12 bases match TRBD1. The CDR3 has 14 residues. The germline gives CDR1 LGHDT, CDR2 YNNKEL (reference sequence). CDR3 sequence (DNA): TGTGCCAGCAGCGATTTGGGGACAGGGGGCCCGAAGAGGTTT. The encoded protein is CASSDLGTGGPKRF. The full variable domain, its missing parts supplied by reference TRBV3-1 and TRBJ1-1, is DTAVSQTPKYLVTQMGNDKSIKCEQNLGHDTMYWYKQDSKKFLKIMFSYNNKELIINETVPNRFSPKSPDKAHLNLHINSLELGDSAVYFCASSDLGTGGPKRFGQGTRLTVV.

This clonotype turned up a few times. The rearrangement joins TRBV7-9 to TRBJ1-5; TRBD1 matches at 9 bases. This CDR3 comprises 15 residues. After removal of 5 bases from V and 2 bases from J, the junction contained 4 bases not matched to a gene. The germline CDR1 and CDR2 sequences are SEHNR and FQNEAQ (reference sequence). CDR3 in amino acids: CASSRTGDGNQPQHF. CDR3 DNA sequence: TGTGCCAGCAGCCGGACAGGGGACGGCAATCAGCCCCAGCATTTT. The whole variable domain, filled in from reference TRBV7-9 and TRBJ1-5, reads DTGVSQNPRHKITKRGQNVTFRCDPISEHNRLYWYRQTLGQGPEFLTYFQNEAQLEKSRLLSDRFSAERPKGSFSTLEIQRTEQGDSAMYLCASSRTGDGNQPQHFGDGTRLSIL.

On this clonotype: A junction end diverges from the germline sequence, so it may reflect a read error. The chain recombines TRBV20-1 with TRBJ2-1; D is unclear. Germline values: CDR1 DFQATT, CDR2 SNEGSKA (reference sequence). The CDR3 runs to 12 residues. CDR3 DNA: TGCAGTGCTACCCCCGGCTACGATGAGCAGTTCTTC. Amino acids: CSATPGYDEQFF.

CDR3 sequence reads: CASSIRQGNTEAFF. CDR3 DNA sequence: TGTGCCAGCAGTATCCGACAGGGGAACACTGAAGCTTTCTTT. The chain carries TRBV12-3 or TRBV12-4 and TRBJ1-1; 7 bases align to TRBD1. This CDR3 region has 14 residues. Trimming removed 5 bases from V and 1 base from J; junction bases left unmatched: 4.

CDR3 nucleotides: TGTGCCAGCAGCCCTACGGCGATATCTGGGGCCAACGTCCTGACTTTC. It translates to CASSPTAISGANVLTF. The rearrangement joins TRBV7-9 to TRBJ2-6; D is undetermined. CDR3 length: 16 residues. Looked up from germline, CDR1 is SEHNR and CDR2 is FQNEAQ (reference sequence). V lost 5 bases to trimming and J lost 1 base, with 12 bases between them.

Details on this clonotype: Mismatch with germline at one junction end may stem from a read error. The chain combines TRBV10-3 with TRBJ1-2, with a tentative D call TRBD1 (5 bases). The germline CDR1 and CDR2 sequences are ENHRY and SYGVKD. The CDR3 is 12 amino acids. The CDR3 protein is CAISGGDYGCTF. The CDR3, as DNA: TGTGCCATCAGTGGGGGGGACTATGGCTGCACCTTC.

This clonotype was counted between two and nine times. CDR3 DNA: TGTGCCATCAGGTCTTTGGGGGGGGATGGTGGCGAGCAGTACTTC. Translating it yields CAIRSLGGDGGEQYF. The rearrangement joins TRBV10-3 to TRBJ2-7; 7 bases align to TRBD2. The germline V gene has CDR1 ENHRY and CDR2 SYGVKD. The CDR3 runs 15 residues. The V and J ends lost 6 bases and 6 bases, in that order; junction bases with no gene match: 14.

There are a few counts of this clonotype. This chain uses TRBV10-3 with TRBJ2-3; D not resolved. Trimming stripped 8 bases from V and 1 base from J, with 13 bases between. The CDR3 totals 14 residues. The germline V gene has CDR1 ENHRY and CDR2 SYGVKD. The CDR3: CAIPGSSRTDTQYF. DNA of the CDR3: TGTGCCATCCCCGGTAGCAGCCGCACAGATACGCAGTATTTT.

The chain recombines TRBV20-1 with TRBJ1-5; D may be TRBD1 (5 bases). The CDR3 runs to 13 residues. The V and J ends lost 7 bases and 3 bases respectively, with 13 bases between them. Germline CDR1 reads DFQATT; CDR2 reads SNEGSKA (reference sequence). CDR3 residues: CSGSRQPNQPQHF. The CDR3 coding sequence is TGCAGTGGTTCCCGACAGCCCAATCAGCCCCAGCATTTT.

This clonotype was detected only a few times. The V call is TRBV19, the J call TRBJ2-1; 8 bases agree with TRBD2. The V and J ends lost 1 base and 4 bases, in that order; junction bases with no gene match: 3. The CDR3 has 15 amino acids. Germline V CDR1 and CDR2: LNHDA, SQIVND (reference sequence). This CDR3 is CASSIASGSYNEQFF. Here the CDR3 DNA reads TGTGCCAGTAGTATAGCCAGCGGGAGTTACAATGAGCAGTTCTTC.

This clonotype has a handful of counts. The rearrangement uses TRBV20-1 and TRBJ1-4; D is possibly TRBD1 (5 bases). Trimming stripped 5 bases from V and 0 bases from J, with 10 bases between. This CDR3 has 14 amino acids. The germline gives CDR1 DFQATT, CDR2 SNEGSKA (reference sequence). The CDR3: CSAQQGPTNEKLFF. CDR3 bases: TGCAGTGCTCAGCAGGGTCCAACTAATGAAAAACTGTTTTTT.

The chain employs TRBV20-1 and TRBJ1-5; 8 bases line up with TRBD1. Germline loops: CDR1 DFQATT, CDR2 SNEGSKA (reference sequence). This CDR3 has 14 residues. The ends lost 7 bases at V and 1 base at J; junction bases unmatched: 6. The CDR3 DNA sequence: TGCAGTGTTCGTACAGGGGGAAGCAATCAGCCCCAGCATTTT. Its protein product is CSVRTGGSNQPQHF.

V and J are TRBV24-1 and TRBJ1-2, with D possibly TRBD1 on 6 matching bases. Deletions cut 3 bases from V and 7 bases from J, with 14 bases between. Germline V gives CDR1 KGHDR, CDR2 SFDVKD. CDR3 length: 14 amino acids. The DNA of the CDR3 is TGTGCCACCAGTGATACCCACAGGGTCGTTGGCTACACCTTC. Translation gives CATSDTHRVVGYTF.

The chain combines TRBV7-9 with TRBJ2-3; D may correspond to TRBD1 or TRBD2 (5 bases each). The CDR3 runs 15 residues. Germline CDR1 SEHNR, CDR2 FQNEAQ (reference sequence). The V gene lost 5 bases and the J gene lost 4 bases, with 16 bases spanning the gap. The CDR3 sequence is CASSPGTLGADTQYF. In nucleotides, the CDR3 is TGTGCCAGCAGCCCTGGGACCCTGGGCGCAGATACGCAGTATTTT.

This chain links TRBV28 with TRBJ2-7; TRBD2 is a possible D gene (6 bases). Germline assignment: CDR1 MDHEN and CDR2 SYDVKM. V shed 5 bases and J shed 5 bases, with 22 bases lying between them. The CDR3 runs 16 residues. DNA of the CDR3: TGTGCCAGCAGTCCCCTGGAGGGAGGTGGATATAACGAGCAGTACGTC. This sequence encodes CASSPLEGGGYNEQYV.

There are a few counts of this clonotype. The chain employs TRBV10-3 and TRBJ1-1, with D uncertain. Trimming took off 8 bases at V and 0 bases at J, with 7 bases between the two ends. Germline V gene data show CDR1 as ENHRY and CDR2 as SYGVKD. The CDR3 is 12 residues long. The CDR3 loop is CAIGQVNTEAFF. For the CDR3, the DNA is TGTGCCATCGGTCAAGTGAACACTGAAGCTTTCTTT.

The V gene is TRBV5-1, the J gene TRBJ2-3; maybe TRBD1 (5 bases). CDR1 SGHRS and CDR2 YFSETQ come from the germline V gene. Trimming pared 2 bases from V and 1 base from J, leaving 11 bases between. The CDR3 sequence is 15 residues long. The CDR3, as DNA: TGCGCCAGCAGCTTAACCGACAGCCGCACAGATACGCAGTATTTT. This translates into CASSLTDSRTDTQYF.